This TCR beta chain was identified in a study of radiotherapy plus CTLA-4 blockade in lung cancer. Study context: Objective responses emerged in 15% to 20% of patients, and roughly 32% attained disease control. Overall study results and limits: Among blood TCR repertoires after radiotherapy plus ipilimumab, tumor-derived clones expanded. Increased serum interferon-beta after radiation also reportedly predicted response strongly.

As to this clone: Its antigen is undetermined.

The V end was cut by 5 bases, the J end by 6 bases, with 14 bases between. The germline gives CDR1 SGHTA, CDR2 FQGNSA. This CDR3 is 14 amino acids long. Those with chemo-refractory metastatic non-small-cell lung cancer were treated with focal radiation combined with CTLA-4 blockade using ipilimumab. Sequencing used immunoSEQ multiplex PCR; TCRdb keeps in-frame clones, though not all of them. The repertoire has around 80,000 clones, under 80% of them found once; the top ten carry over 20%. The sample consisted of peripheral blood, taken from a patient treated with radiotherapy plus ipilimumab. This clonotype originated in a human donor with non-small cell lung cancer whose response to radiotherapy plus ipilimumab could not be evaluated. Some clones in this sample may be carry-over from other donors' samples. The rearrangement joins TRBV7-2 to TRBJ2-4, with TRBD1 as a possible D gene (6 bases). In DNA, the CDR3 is TGTGCCAGCAGCGTACAGGGTCGGGGAAACATTCAGTACTTC. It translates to CASSVQGRGNIQYF.